The 28 T cell receptor beta chains below were found in one sample sequenced in a study of shared clonotypes between healthy human individuals. This table comes from immunoSEQ multiplex PCR, and its TCRdb copy is limited to in-frame clones, with some not included. Of about 730,000 clones listed, approximately 77% were seen once; the top ten hold approximately 2%. Sequences were obtained from memory CD4+ T cells sorted from blood. This sample's subset: CD45RA-negative fraction. These receptors were taken from a young woman in good health.

This chain uses TRBV19 with TRBJ2-7; the match to TRBD2 covers 12 bases. Trimming at V came to 11 bases and at J to 3 bases, leaving 17 bases not matched to a gene. The CDR3 is 17 amino acids. Germline V gene data show CDR1 as LNHDA and CDR2 as SQIVND (reference sequence). The CDR3 is CAVPGTSGRPPFYEQYF. CDR3 coding DNA: TGTGCCGTACCCGGAACTAGCGGGAGGCCTCCTTTCTACGAGCAGTACTTC.

This chain joins TRBV5-1 and TRBJ2-1, with 8 bases lining up with TRBD1. The CDR3 is 18 amino acids. The V and J ends lost 2 bases and 7 bases, in that order; junction bases with no gene match: 17. Germline loops: CDR1 SGHRS, CDR2 YFSETQ. This chain's CDR3 is CASSLSKGSGQVRNEQFF. CDR3 coding DNA: TGCGCCAGCAGCTTAAGCAAGGGCTCGGGACAGGTGAGAAATGAGCAGTTCTTC.

The chain has TRBV7-6 and TRBJ1-1, with D maybe TRBD1 (5 bases). Trimming pared 2 bases from V and 6 bases from J, leaving 16 bases between. CDR1 and CDR2 from the germline V gene are SGHVS and FNYEAQ. The CDR3 runs 15 residues. The CDR3 DNA reads TGTGCCAGCAGCTTATCTTCGGGAGAAGGGGCTGAAGCTTTCTTT. Its protein is CASSLSSGEGAEAFF.

The rearrangement uses TRBV12-5 and TRBJ2-7, with 8 bases lining up with TRBD2. The V segment lost 9 bases and the J segment 5 bases; nucleotides outside the gene matches: 18. Germline CDR1 is LGHNT and CDR2 is FRNRAP. This CDR3 spans 16 amino acids. The CDR3 DNA is TGTGCTAGCATGATAGTTAAAGCGGGAGCTCCCCACGAGCAGTACTTC. Translating gives CASMIVKAGAPHEQYF.

This chain links TRBV7-8 with TRBJ2-1, with 11 positions matching TRBD2. Germline CDR1 reads SGHVS; CDR2 reads FQNEAQ. J lost 5 bases, V lost 5 bases, and 2 bases had no gene match. The CDR3 covers 14 residues. The CDR3 here is CASSTLAGDNEQFF. The DNA of the CDR3 is TGTGCCAGCAGCACACTAGCGGGAGACAATGAGCAGTTCTTC.

The V and J genes are TRBV11-2 and TRBJ1-1; D call uncertain. This CDR3 contains 14 residues. V lost 3 bases, J lost 1 base, and 9 bases lay in between. Germline V gene sequence: CDR1 SGHAT, CDR2 FQNNGV. The CDR3 protein is CASSFRLTNTEAFF. The CDR3 DNA is TGTGCCAGCAGCTTCCGACTTACGAACACTGAAGCTTTCTTT.

The chain employs TRBV29-1 and TRBJ2-6; TRBD1 might be the D (6 bases). V was pared by 7 bases and J by 3 bases, with 7 bases between. CDR3 length: 12 amino acids. CDR1 is SQVTM and CDR2 is ANQGSEA in the germline V gene. CDR3 sequence: CSARGGANVLTF. CDR3 nucleotides: TGCAGCGCCAGGGGTGGGGCCAACGTCCTGACTTTC.

The chain combines TRBV30 with TRBJ2-7; D not certain. Germline V gives CDR1 GTSNPN, CDR2 SVGIG (reference sequence). V was trimmed by 5 bases and J by 4 bases, leaving 9 bases between them. This CDR3 has 11 amino acids. The CDR3 loop is CAWGLGYEQYF. DNA of the CDR3: TGTGCCTGGGGTCTGGGGTACGAGCAGTACTTC. Supplemented by reference TRBV30 and TRBJ2-7, the full variable domain reads SQTIHQWPATLVQPVGSPLSLECTVEGTSNPNLYWYRQAAGRGLQLLFYSVGIGQISSEVPQNLSASRPQDRQFILSSKKLLLSDSGFYLCAWGLGYEQYFGPGTRLTVT.

The chain joins TRBV27 to TRBJ2-2, with 9 bases fitting TRBD2. This CDR3 is 18 amino acids long. Germline V CDR1 and CDR2: MNHEY, SMNVEV (reference sequence). The J segment lost 7 bases and the V segment lost 3 bases, leaving 15 bases of the junction unmatched. The CDR3 loop is CASSLWRGSGRVGGELFF. CDR3 coding DNA: TGTGCCAGCAGTTTGTGGAGAGGTAGCGGGAGAGTGGGCGGGGAGCTGTTTTTT.

This clone came up a few times. J is TRBJ1-3 and V is TRBV7-2; D not resolved. Per germline, CDR1 SGHTA and CDR2 FQGNSA. The germline V and J ends were trimmed by 1 base and 0 bases, with 10 bases remaining between them. The CDR3 spans 16 residues. The CDR3 here is CASSLDGGSSGNTIYF. The DNA of the CDR3 is TGTGCCAGCAGCTTAGACGGCGGGAGCTCTGGAAACACCATATATTTT.

The chain joins TRBV7-2 to TRBJ2-1, with 9 nucleotides matching TRBD2. V trimming: 5 bases; J trimming: 8 bases; junction bases outside the gene matches: 16. This CDR3 is 17 amino acids long. Germline CDR1 and CDR2: SGHTA and FQGNSA. The CDR3 coding sequence is TGTGCCAGCAGCAACCGGGGGGGTAGCGGGAGCAGGCATGAGCAGTTCTTC. It codes for CASSNRGGSGSRHEQFF. The full variable domain, its missing parts supplied by reference TRBV7-2 and TRBJ2-1, is GAGVSQSPSNKVTEKGKDVELRCDPISGHTALYWYRQSLGQGLEFLIYFQGNSAPDKSGLPSDRFSAERTGGSVSTLTIQRTQQEDSAVYLCASSNRGGSGSRHEQFFGPGTRLTVL.

This clone was seen more than once but under ten times. The V and J genes are TRBV14 and TRBJ2-2; TRBD2 agrees at 10 bases. This CDR3 region has 16 residues. The junction had 3 bases not matched to a gene; V was cut back by 4 bases and J by 1 base. Germline CDR1 and CDR2: SGHDN and FVKESK. The CDR3 sequence is CASSRVAGGNTGELFF. For the CDR3, the DNA is TGTGCCAGCAGCCGAGTAGCGGGAGGGAACACCGGGGAGCTGTTTTTT.

The chain links TRBV5-1 to TRBJ2-1; 9 bases are shared with TRBD2. The V gene's germline CDR1 is SGHRS and CDR2 YFSETQ. J lost 6 bases, V lost 4 bases, and 11 bases had no gene match. The CDR3 has 16 amino acids. In DNA, the CDR3 is TGCGCCAGCAGCGTGGGAGGGACTAGCTGGGGCAATGAGCAGTTCTTC. Its translation is CASSVGGTSWGNEQFF.

This clone was counted only a few times. Other DNA sequences in this sample translate to the same CDR3. The chain has TRBV5-4 and TRBJ1-4, with 7 positions matching TRBD1. J was trimmed by 3 bases and V by 3 bases; bases with no gene match: 5. The CDR3 spans 15 residues. Germline CDR1 is SGHNT and CDR2 is YYREEE (reference sequence). The DNA for the CDR3 is TGTGCCAGCAGCTCAGGGGGGCAGGCTAATGAAAAACTGTTTTTT. As protein: CASSSGGQANEKLFF.

In this sample, this clone turned up a few times. The chain carries TRBV10-1 and TRBJ2-2, with 12 bases aligning to TRBD2. The CDR3 loop spans 17 amino acids. Germline lookup yields CDR1 WNHNN and CDR2 SYGVQD (reference sequence). J was trimmed by 5 bases and V by 3 bases; bases with no gene match: 7. CDR3 sequence (DNA): TGCGCCAGCAGTGACCAGCAGGGGACTAGCGGGACCGGGGAGCTGTTTTTT. Its protein is CASSDQQGTSGTGELFF.

In its sample, this clone was seen many times. Other DNA variants within this sample encode the same CDR3. The V and J genes are TRBV10-3 and TRBJ2-7; 7 bases fit TRBD1. The V segment lost 4 bases and the J segment 0 bases; nucleotides outside the gene matches: 3. This CDR3 is built from 14 residues. Germline V CDR1 and CDR2: ENHRY, SYGVKD. The CDR3 protein is CAISAGQTSYEQYF. CDR3 nucleotide sequence: TGTGCCATCAGTGCGGGACAGACCTCCTACGAGCAGTACTTC.

The J gene is TRBJ1-3, the V gene TRBV7-2, with D perhaps TRBD1 (6 bases). Trimming left V 3 bases short and J 4 bases short, with 13 bases between. CDR1 SGHTA and CDR2 FQGNSA come from the germline V gene. There are 15 residues in the CDR3. DNA of the CDR3: TGTGCCAGCAGCTTCTCCGGGACACTCGGAAACACCATATATTTT. Translating it yields CASSFSGTLGNTIYF.

This clone was observed a few times. The V call is TRBV29-1, the J call TRBJ2-1; D unresolved. Trimming shortened V by 1 base and J by 10 bases, and 14 bases separated the two germline ends. This CDR3 contains 13 residues. Germline CDR1 reads SQVTM; CDR2 reads ANQGSEA. The CDR3 coding sequence is TGCAGCGTTGAAGGGGCGGTGGGCCGGGAGCAGTTCTTC. It is translated as CSVEGAVGREQFF.

This chain uses TRBV28 with TRBJ1-2; TRBD1 might be the D (5 bases). The CDR3 is 14 amino acids. V was clipped by 6 bases and J by 4 bases, with 15 bases between them. Looked up from germline, CDR1 is MDHEN and CDR2 is SYDVKM. CDR3 DNA: TGTGCCAGCAGCCCGCCCCGACAGACCTATGGCTACACCTTC. This codes for CASSPPRQTYGYTF.

Comment on this clone: The sample carries other DNA sequences with the same CDR3. The genes are TRBV18 and TRBJ2-7, with 7 bases fitting TRBD1. Germline CDR1 reads KGHSH; CDR2 reads LQKENI. The V and J ends lost 6 bases and 4 bases, in that order; junction bases with no gene match: 3. The CDR3 is made up of 12 amino acids. The CDR3 DNA is TGTGCCAGCTCGCCCAGGGGGTACGAGCAGTACTTC. Residues: CASSPRGYEQYF. The entire variable domain, with the rest obtained from reference TRBV18 and TRBJ2-7, is as follows: NAGVMQNPRHLVRRRGQEARLRCSPMKGHSHVYWYRQLPEEGLKFMVYLQKENIIDESGMPKERFSAEFPKEGPSILRIQQVVRGDSAAYFCASSPRGYEQYFGPGTRLTVT.

The chain uses TRBV5-8 and TRBJ2-7, with D unresolved. CDR3 length: 16 amino acids. The germline V gene has CDR1 SGHTS and CDR2 YDEGEE. Deletions cut 3 bases from V and 3 bases from J, with 19 bases between. DNA of the CDR3: TGTGCCAGCAGCTCATATGGGTACTCCCCCCGCTACGAGCAGTACTTC. This translates into CASSSYGYSPRYEQYF.

V and J are TRBV28 and TRBJ2-3; 10 bases align to TRBD1. The CDR3 covers 15 residues. J was trimmed by 3 bases and V by 2 bases; bases with no gene match: 2. Per germline, CDR1 MDHEN and CDR2 SYDVKM. CDR3 bases: TGTGCCAGCAGTTTAGCGGGACAGGGGACAGATACGCAGTATTTT. Translation gives CASSLAGQGTDTQYF.

The chain couples TRBV27 to TRBJ1-2; the match to TRBD1 covers 9 bases. V dropped 6 bases and J dropped 10; count of bases not matched to a gene: 12. The CDR3 length is 14 residues. Looked up from germline, CDR1 is MNHEY and CDR2 is SMNVEV (reference sequence). In nucleotides, the CDR3 is TGTGCCAGCAGGCCCAGATACAGGGGGCTGTCCTACACCTTC. This translates into CASRPRYRGLSYTF.

J is TRBJ2-7 and V is TRBV13; D gene uncertain. Germline CDR1 PRHDT, CDR2 FYEKMQ (reference sequence). Between the trimmed V and J ends, which lost 5 bases and 0 bases, there was a span of 8 bases. The CDR3 totals 13 residues. CDR3 nucleotides: TGTGCCAGCAGCCAAGGGAACTCCTACGAGCAGTACTTC. This gives the protein CASSQGNSYEQYF.

The chain couples TRBV18 to TRBJ2-1, with TRBD2 matching 7 bases. Germline V gives CDR1 KGHSH, CDR2 LQKENI. V lost 3 bases and J lost 0; bases outside the gene matches: 8. CDR3 length: 17 amino acids. In nucleotides, the CDR3 is TGTGCCAGCTCACCCATTGGGACTACCAGCTCCTACAATGAGCAGTTCTTC. It is translated as CASSPIGTTSSYNEQFF.

The chain uses TRBV7-9 and TRBJ2-7; D gene uncertain. Germline CDR1 SEHNR, CDR2 FQNEAQ (reference sequence). The length of the CDR3 is 12 residues. The V and J ends lost 2 bases and 6 bases respectively, with 8 bases between them. This chain's CDR3 is CASSLMGSEQYF. CDR3 bases: TGTGCCAGCAGCTTAATGGGGTCCGAGCAGTACTTC.

The chain joins TRBV7-2 to TRBJ1-3; D gene unclear. This CDR3 is built from 14 residues. Germline V lookup: CDR1 SGHTA, CDR2 FQGNSA. Trimming cost V 5 bases and J 2 bases, with 10 bases left between them. The CDR3 sequence: CASSPTWTGNTIYF. The CDR3 bases are TGTGCCAGCAGCCCCACATGGACTGGAAACACCATATATTTT.

About this clone: The sample has other DNA sequences that encode this CDR3 too. The chain has TRBV27 and TRBJ1-3; D is ambiguous. The germline gives CDR1 MNHEY, CDR2 SMNVEV (reference sequence). V was pared by 5 bases and J by 4 bases, with 9 bases between. The CDR3 consists of 13 residues. The CDR3 region is CASSPSGGNTIYF. CDR3 coding DNA: TGTGCCAGCAGTCCCAGCGGGGGAAACACCATATATTTT.